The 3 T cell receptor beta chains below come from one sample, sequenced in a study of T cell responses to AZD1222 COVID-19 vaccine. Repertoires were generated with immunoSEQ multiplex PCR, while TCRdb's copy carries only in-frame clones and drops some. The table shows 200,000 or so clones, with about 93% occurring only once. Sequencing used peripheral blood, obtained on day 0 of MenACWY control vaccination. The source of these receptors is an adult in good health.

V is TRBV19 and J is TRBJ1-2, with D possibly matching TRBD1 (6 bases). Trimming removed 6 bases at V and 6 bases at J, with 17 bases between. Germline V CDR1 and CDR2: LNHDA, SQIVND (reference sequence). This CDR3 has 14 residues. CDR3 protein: CASRETGIRNGYTF. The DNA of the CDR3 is TGTGCCAGTAGAGAGACAGGTATAAGGAATGGCTACACCTTC.

The DNA of the CDR3 is TGTGCCAGCACCCCAGTGGACAGGGGATCGAACACTGAAGCTTTCTTT. It specifies CASTPVDRGSNTEAFF. The rearrangement links TRBV11-2 to TRBJ1-1; 9 nucleotides align to TRBD1. Looked up from germline, CDR1 is SGHAT and CDR2 is FQNNGV. V gave up 7 bases and J gave up 1 base; unmatched junction bases: 10. This CDR3 spans 16 amino acids.

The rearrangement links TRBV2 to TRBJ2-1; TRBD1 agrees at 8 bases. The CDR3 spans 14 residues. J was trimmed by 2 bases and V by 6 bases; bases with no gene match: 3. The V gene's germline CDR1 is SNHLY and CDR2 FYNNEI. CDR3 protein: CASRSGGAYNEQFF. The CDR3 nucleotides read TGTGCCAGCAGATCAGGGGGCGCCTACAATGAGCAGTTCTTC.